This T cell receptor (beta chain) was observed in a study of shared clonotypes between healthy human individuals (dated by TCRdb to the early 2020s). Regarding the research as a whole: Two women and a few men aged 18 to 49 years were included in the cohort. Different laboratories and diverse techniques were used to prepare libraries and sequence TCR repertoires, to increase sequencing depth and limit assay-specific biases. Per donor, three plates each were used for CD4 naive and CD4 memory, two for CD8 naive, and one for CD8 memory. Each donor's leukapheresis produced roughly between roughly 0.9 and 9 billion PBMCs. To estimate repertoire size and how much clonotype sharing occurs between individuals, the study deeply sequenced the blood TCR repertoires of several healthy adults. General findings and caveats noted by the study authors: Sampling was restricted to blood, and TCR repertoires in tissue are likely to differ from TCR repertoires in blood. Even with the large sequencing depth, rarefaction of the sorted-subset datasets indicated that sequencing was incomplete. Naive subsets generally had larger estimated clonotype richness than memory subsets. Because the study included only a small number of donors, the genetic and exposure-history diversity represented was limited. Sharing across a few donors was observed for 4.5% to 6.5% of naive CD4, less than 4% of naive CD8, 2% to 2.5% of memory CD4, and 0.4% of memory CD8 clonotypes. Clonotypes shared by all four sorted-subset donors showed higher generation probabilities than non-shared clonotypes. Pairwise subsampling led to the expectation that sequencing depth would affect the degree of clonotype sharing among donors.

Deletion took 4 bases off V and 7 bases off J, with a span of 14 bases between the germline ends. According to the germline V gene, CDR1 reads SGHDT and CDR2 reads YYEEEE. Including the terminal cysteine and phenylalanine, the CDR3 comprises 13 residues. Just the 39-base CDR3 DNA is kept, in frame starting at base 1. Using the deep immunoSEQ assay, multiplex PCR amplified TCR CDR3 regions from genomic DNA. Extracted genomic DNA from each cell subset was spread evenly across all wells of several immunoSEQ 96-well plates, with each plate serving as a replicate. Each replicate PCR for sorted subsets received roughly 200 ng genomic DNA, equal to about 30,000 T cell genomes. The purified libraries were quantified using a Qubit 3.0 fluorometer, sized with a Bioanalyzer 2100, and then quantified again using the KAPA Library Quantification kit. Every immunoSEQ 96-well plate was sequenced on a separate single-read 150-cycle Illumina NextSeq 550 flow cell. The original methods were these. Because the immunoSEQ output included only junctional sequences and no quality scores, the filtering could not be the same as the filtering used for full-length reads. Sequences were annotated with PyIR, a Python wrapper for IgBLAST v1.9, using IMGT germline references to assign V/J genes and CDR3. Reads were filtered out if the reads had weak V/J assignments (E-value above 1e-6), no CDR3, stop codons, out-of-frame junctions, or ambiguous translated residues. A V3J clonotype was defined by an identical inferred V gene, J gene, and CDR3 amino acid sequence. To compute the percentage overlap between repertoires, the number of shared unique clonotypes was divided by the size of the smaller repertoire. RTK rarefaction, the Chao1 estimator, and Recon v2.1 estimates of unobserved clonotypes were used to assess repertoire richness. For all TCRbeta clonotypes obtained by the gDNA method from four donors, generation probabilities were computed with OLGA. TCRdb limited this immuneACCESS table to in-frame rearrangements with V and J called. A share of clones is missing; checked studies link under half to unresolved V genes, and the rest is unexplained. That table is the source of V, J and clone size, and D and trimming were worked out from the DNA. The sample table lists 2 million to 2.5 million clones, approximately 96% of them with a count of one. Around 0.13% of the sample is taken by the ten largest.

Remarks on this clone: No antigen is known for it. No base quality information exists; no much larger clone differs at one position.

The donors were healthy, HIV-negative adults who had no recently reported acute infections or vaccinations. Every donor was a Caucasian adult residing in Nashville, Tennessee, USA. CD4+ T cells were enriched by magnetic negative selection; naive cells were then positively selected on CD45RA, and the negative fraction formed the memory subset. After blood collection by leukapheresis, PBMCs were isolated using Ficoll-Histopaque density gradient centrifugation and then cryopreserved in the vapor phase of liquid nitrogen. Analytical flow cytometry was used to check the purity and quantity of every magnetically sorted T cell population. Genomic DNA was isolated from every sorted fraction and measured by UV absorbance on a Nanodrop 2000c.

The rearranged segments are TRBV5-6 and TRBJ1-2; TRBD1 could be the D gene, as 5 bases match. The TCR was taken from a man aged 18 to 30 in good health. Sequencing used naive CD4+ T cells sorted from blood. Interpreted using the paper, the cell subset or site label stands for: CD45RA+ positively selected. The sequenced DNA is TGTGCCAGCAGCCCGACATTTCAGGGTGGCTACACCTTC. Its protein is CASSPTFQGGYTF.